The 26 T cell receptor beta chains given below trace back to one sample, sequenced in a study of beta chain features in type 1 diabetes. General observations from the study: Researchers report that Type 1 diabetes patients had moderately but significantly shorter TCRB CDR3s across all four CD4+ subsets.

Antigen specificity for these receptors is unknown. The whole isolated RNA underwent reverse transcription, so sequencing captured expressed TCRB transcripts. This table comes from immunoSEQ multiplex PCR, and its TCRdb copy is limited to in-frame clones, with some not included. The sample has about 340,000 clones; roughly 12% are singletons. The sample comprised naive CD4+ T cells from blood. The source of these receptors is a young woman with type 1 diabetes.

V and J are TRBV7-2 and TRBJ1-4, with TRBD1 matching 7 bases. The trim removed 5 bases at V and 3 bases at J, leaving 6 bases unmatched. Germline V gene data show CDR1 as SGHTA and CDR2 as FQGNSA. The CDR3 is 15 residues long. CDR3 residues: CASSPRQGANEKLFF. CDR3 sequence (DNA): TGTGCCAGCAGCCCGCGGCAGGGGGCTAATGAAAAACTGTTTTTT.

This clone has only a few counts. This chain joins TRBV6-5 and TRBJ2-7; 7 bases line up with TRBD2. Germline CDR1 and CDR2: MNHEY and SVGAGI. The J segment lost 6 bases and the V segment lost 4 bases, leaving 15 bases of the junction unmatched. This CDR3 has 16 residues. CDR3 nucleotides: TGTGCCAGCAGTTCCGAGAGAGGGAGGGCCGCGGTCGAGCAGTACGTC. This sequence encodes CASSSERGRAAVEQYV.

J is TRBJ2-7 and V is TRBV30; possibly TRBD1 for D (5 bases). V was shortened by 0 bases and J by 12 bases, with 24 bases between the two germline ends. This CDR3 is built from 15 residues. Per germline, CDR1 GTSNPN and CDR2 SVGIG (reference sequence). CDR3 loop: CAWSVRTRDSLRPYF. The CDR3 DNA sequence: TGTGCCTGGAGTGTAAGGACAAGAGACTCCCTTCGGCCGTACTTC.

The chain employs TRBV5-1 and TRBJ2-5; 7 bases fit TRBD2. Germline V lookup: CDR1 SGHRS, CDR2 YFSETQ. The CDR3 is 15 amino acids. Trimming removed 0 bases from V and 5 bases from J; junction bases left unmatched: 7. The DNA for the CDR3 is TGCGCCAGCAGCTTGGCGGGGGGACCCGGGGAGACCCAGTACTTC. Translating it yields CASSLAGGPGETQYF.

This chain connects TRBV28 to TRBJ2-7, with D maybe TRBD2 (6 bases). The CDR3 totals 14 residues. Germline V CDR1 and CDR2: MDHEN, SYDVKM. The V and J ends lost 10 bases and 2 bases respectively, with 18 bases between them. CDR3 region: CATKEGPAAYEQYF. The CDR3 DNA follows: TGTGCCACTAAGGAGGGCCCCGCGGCCTACGAGCAGTACTTC.

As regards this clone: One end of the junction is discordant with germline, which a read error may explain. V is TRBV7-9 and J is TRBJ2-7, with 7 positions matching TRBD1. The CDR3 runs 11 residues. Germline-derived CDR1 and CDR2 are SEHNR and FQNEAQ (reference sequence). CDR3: CASSSDREKNF. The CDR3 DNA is TGTGCCAGCAGTTCAGACAGGGAAAAGAACTTC. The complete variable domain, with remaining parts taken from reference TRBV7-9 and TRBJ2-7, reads DTGVSQNPRHKITKRGQNVTFRCDPISEHNRLYWYRQTLGQGPEFLTYFQNEAQLEKSRLLSDRFSAERPKGSFSTLEIQRTEQGDSAMYLCASSSDREKNFGPGTRLTVT.

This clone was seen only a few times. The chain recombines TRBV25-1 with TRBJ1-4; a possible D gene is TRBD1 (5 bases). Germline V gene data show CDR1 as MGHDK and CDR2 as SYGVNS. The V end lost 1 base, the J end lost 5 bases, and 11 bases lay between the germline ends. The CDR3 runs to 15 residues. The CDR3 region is CASSELRTRNEKLFF. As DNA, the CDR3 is TGTGCCAGCAGTGAATTAAGGACAAGGAATGAAAAACTGTTTTTT.

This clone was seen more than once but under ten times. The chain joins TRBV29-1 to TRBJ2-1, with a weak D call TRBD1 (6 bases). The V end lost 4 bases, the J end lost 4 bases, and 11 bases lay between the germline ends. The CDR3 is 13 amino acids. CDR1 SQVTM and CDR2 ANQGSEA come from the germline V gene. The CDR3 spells CSVGQGKYNEQFF. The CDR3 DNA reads TGCAGCGTTGGTCAGGGGAAATACAATGAGCAGTTCTTC.

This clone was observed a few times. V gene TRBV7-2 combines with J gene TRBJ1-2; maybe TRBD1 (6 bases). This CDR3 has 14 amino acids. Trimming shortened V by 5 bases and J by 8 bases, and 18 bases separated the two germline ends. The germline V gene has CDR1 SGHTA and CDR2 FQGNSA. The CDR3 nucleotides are TGTGCCAGCAGCCCAGATGGGGGCGGGCGCGGCTACACCTTC. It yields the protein CASSPDGGGRGYTF.

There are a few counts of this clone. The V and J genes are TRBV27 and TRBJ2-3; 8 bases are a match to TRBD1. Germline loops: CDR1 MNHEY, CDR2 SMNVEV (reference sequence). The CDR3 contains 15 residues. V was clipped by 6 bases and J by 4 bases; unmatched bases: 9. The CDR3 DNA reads TGTGCCAGCAGGCGGACAGGGACGGGCCCAGATACGCAGTATTTT. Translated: CASRRTGTGPDTQYF.

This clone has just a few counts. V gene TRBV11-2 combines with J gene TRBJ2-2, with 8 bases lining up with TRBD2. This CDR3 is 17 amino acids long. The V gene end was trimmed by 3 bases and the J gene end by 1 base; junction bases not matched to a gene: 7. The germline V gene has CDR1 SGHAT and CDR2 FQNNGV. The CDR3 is CASSFRAGTRNTGELFF. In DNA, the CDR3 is TGTGCCAGCAGCTTCCGAGCCGGGACTAGGAACACCGGGGAGCTGTTTTTT.

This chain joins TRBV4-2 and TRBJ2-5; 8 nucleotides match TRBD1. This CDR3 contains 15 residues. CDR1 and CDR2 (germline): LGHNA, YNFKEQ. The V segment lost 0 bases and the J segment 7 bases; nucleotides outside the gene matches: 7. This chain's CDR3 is CASSQDEQGGATQYF. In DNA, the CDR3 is TGTGCCAGCAGCCAAGATGAACAGGGGGGTGCGACCCAGTACTTC.

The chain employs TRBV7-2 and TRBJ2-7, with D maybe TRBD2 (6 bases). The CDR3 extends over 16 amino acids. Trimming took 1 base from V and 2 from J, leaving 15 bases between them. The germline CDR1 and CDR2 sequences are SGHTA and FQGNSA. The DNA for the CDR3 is TGTGCCAGCAGCTTAGTAGCACACGGCGGGGCCTACGAGCAGTACTTC. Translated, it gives CASSLVAHGGAYEQYF.

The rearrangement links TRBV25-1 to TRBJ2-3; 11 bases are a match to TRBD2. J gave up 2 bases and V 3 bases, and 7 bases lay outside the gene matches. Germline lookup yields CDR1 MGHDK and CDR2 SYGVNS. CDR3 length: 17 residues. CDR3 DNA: TGTGCCAGCAGTGACGGGACTAGCGGCCCTCCCACAGATACGCAGTATTTT. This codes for CASSDGTSGPPTDTQYF.

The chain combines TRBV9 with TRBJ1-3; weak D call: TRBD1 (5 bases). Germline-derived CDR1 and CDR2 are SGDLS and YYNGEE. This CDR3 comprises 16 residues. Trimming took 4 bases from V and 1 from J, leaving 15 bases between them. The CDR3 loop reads CASSPQVSGSGNTIYF. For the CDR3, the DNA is TGTGCCAGCAGCCCACAGGTTTCAGGATCTGGAAACACCATATATTTT.

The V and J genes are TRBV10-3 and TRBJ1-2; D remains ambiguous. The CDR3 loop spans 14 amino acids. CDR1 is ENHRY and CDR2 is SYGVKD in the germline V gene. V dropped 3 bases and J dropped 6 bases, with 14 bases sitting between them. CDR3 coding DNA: TGTGCCATCAGTGATGAGACTAAGAGACATGGCTACACCTTC. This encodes CAISDETKRHGYTF.

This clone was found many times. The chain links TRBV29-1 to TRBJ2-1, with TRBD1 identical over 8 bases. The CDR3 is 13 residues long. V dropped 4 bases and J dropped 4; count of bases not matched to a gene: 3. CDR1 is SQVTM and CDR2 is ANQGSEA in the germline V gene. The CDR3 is CSVGWDRYNEQFF. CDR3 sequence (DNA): TGCAGCGTTGGTTGGGACAGGTACAATGAGCAGTTCTTC.

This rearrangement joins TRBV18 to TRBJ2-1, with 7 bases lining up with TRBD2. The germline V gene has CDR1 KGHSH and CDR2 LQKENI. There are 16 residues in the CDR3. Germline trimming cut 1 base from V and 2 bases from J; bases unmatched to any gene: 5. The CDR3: CASSPLGGSAYNEQFF. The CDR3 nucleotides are TGTGCCAGCTCACCACTAGGCGGGAGTGCCTACAATGAGCAGTTCTTC.

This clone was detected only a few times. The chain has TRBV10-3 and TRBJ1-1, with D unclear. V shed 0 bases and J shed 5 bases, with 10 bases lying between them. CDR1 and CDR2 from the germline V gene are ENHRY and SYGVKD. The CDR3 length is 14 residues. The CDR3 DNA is TGTGCCATCAGTGAGTCGCCAGGTCAGACTGAAGCTTTCTTT. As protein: CAISESPGQTEAFF.

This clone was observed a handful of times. The CDR3 spells CASTSPGTGVYGEQFF. CDR3 DNA: TGTGCCAGCACCTCTCCCGGGACAGGGGTCTATGGTGAGCAGTTCTTC. V is TRBV27 and J is TRBJ2-1, with 10 bases that match TRBD1. CDR1 is MNHEY, CDR2 SMNVEV, per germline (reference sequence). CDR3 size: 16 residues. Unmatched junction bases numbered 15, after V lost 7 bases and J lost 9 bases.

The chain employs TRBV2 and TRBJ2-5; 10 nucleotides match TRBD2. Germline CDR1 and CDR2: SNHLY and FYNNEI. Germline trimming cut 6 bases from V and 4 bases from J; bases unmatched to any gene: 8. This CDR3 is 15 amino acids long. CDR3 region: CASSGAGGPGETQYF. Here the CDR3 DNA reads TGTGCCAGCAGCGGAGCGGGAGGGCCGGGAGAGACCCAGTACTTC.

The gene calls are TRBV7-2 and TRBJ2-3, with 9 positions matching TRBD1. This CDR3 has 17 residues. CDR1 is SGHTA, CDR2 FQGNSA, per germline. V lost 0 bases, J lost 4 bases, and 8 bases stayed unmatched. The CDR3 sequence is CASSLAFGTGSADTQYF. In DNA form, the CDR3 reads TGTGCCAGCAGCTTAGCCTTCGGGACAGGGTCCGCAGATACGCAGTATTTT.

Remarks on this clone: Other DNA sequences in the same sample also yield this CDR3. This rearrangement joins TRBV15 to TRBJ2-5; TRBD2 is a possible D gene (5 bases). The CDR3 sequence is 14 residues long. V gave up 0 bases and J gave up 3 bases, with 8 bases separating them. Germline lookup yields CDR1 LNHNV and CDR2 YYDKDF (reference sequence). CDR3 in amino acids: CATSRDRGKETQYF. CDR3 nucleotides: TGTGCCACCAGCAGAGATCGGGGAAAAGAGACCCAGTACTTC. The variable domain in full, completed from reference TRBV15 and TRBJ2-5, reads DAMVIQNPRYQVTQFGKPVTLSCSQTLNHNVMYWYQQKSSQAPKLLFHYYDKDFNNEADTPDNFQSRRPNTSFCFLDIRSPGLGDTAMYLCATSRDRGKETQYFGPGTRLLVL.

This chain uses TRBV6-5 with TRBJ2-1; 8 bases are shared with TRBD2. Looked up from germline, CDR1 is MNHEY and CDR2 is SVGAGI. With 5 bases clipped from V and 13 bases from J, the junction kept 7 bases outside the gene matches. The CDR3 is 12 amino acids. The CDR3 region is CASSRPGGNQFF. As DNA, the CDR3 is TGTGCCAGCAGTCGCCCGGGGGGGAATCAGTTCTTC.

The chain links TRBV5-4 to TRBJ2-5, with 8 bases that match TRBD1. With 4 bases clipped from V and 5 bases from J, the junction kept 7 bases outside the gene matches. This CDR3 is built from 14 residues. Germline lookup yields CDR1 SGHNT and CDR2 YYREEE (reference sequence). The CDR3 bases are TGTGCCAGCAGCGTGACAGGGGCTTCGGAGACCCAGTACTTC. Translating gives CASSVTGASETQYF.

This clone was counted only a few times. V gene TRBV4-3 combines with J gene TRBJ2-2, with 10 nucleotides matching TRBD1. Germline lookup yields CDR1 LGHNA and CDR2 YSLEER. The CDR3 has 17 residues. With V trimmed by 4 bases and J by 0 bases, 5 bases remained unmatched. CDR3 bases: TGCGCCAGCAGCCGAAGTGGACAGGGGGCGAACACCGGGGAGCTGTTTTTT. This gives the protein CASSRSGQGANTGELFF.